This entry lists 7 T cell receptor beta chains sequenced from one sample in a study of T cells in Graves' hyperthyroidism and ophthalmopathy. TCR beta CDR3 sequences were amplified from RNA transcripts. In the first-round RT-PCR of the TCR CDR3, the HTBI primer set was used. From the multiplex PCR reads, TCRdb called clonotypes with MiXCR, one entry per CDR3 protein. The sample has 500,000 to 800,000 distinct CDR3 sequences; roughly 45% are singletons. The sequencing input was peripheral blood or thyroid tissue (not recorded which). These receptors originate from an adult man with Graves' disease, either hyperthyroidism or ophthalmopathy (not recorded which).

This clonotype appeared many times. The chain has TRBV29-1 and TRBJ2-7, with 8 positions matching TRBD1. The CDR3 has 12 residues. CDR1 is SQVTM and CDR2 is ANQGSEA in the germline V gene. V dropped 7 bases and J dropped 3; count of bases not matched to a gene: 5. In DNA form, the CDR3 reads TGCAGCGCAGGACAGGGAGACTACGAGCAGTACTTC. Protein sequence: CSAGQGDYEQYF.

This clonotype came up many times. The chain couples TRBV7-9 to TRBJ1-1; D might be TRBD1 (5 bases). CDR1 is SEHNR and CDR2 is FQNEAQ in the germline V gene (reference sequence). Trimming stripped 4 bases from V and 6 bases from J, with 12 bases between. This CDR3 comprises 13 residues. The CDR3 DNA reads as TGTGCCAGCAGCTCTCAGATGGGGGCTGAAGCTTTCTTT. Encoded protein: CASSSQMGAEAFF.

This clonotype has more than one count but fewer than ten. V usage is TRBV13 and J usage is TRBJ2-7; tentative D call: TRBD2 (6 bases). Trimming took 2 bases from V and 4 from J, leaving 12 bases between them. The CDR3 covers 14 residues. The germline CDR1 and CDR2 sequences are PRHDT and FYEKMQ (reference sequence). CDR3 nucleotide sequence: TGTGCCAGCAGCTTATCGGGAGAACGGTACGAGCAGTACTTC. Translating it yields CASSLSGERYEQYF.

The chain couples TRBV2 to TRBJ1-2; perhaps TRBD1 as D (6 bases). V dropped 1 base and J dropped 2 bases, with 14 bases sitting between them. The CDR3 is 16 amino acids. Germline V gene lookup returns CDR1 SNHLY and CDR2 FYNNEI. CDR3 loop: CASSEVFVRGNYGYTF. Written as DNA, the CDR3 is TGTGCCAGCAGTGAAGTTTTTGTCAGGGGCAACTATGGCTACACCTTC.

This clonotype has at least ten counts. The rearrangement links TRBV15 to TRBJ1-1, with D hard to call. Germline assignment: CDR1 LNHNV and CDR2 YYDKDF (reference sequence). V was cut by 3 bases and J by 5 bases, with 34 bases left in between. The CDR3 sequence is 21 residues long. CDR3 DNA: TGTGCCACCAGCAGTCCAAAGGGCCTACCTCCAAGGGAGGGATGGGGAACTGAAGCTTTCTTT. Translation: CATSSPKGLPPREGWGTEAFF.

The rearrangement links TRBV15 to TRBJ1-2, with D maybe TRBD1 (5 bases). CDR1 and CDR2 from the germline V gene are LNHNV and YYDKDF (reference sequence). The CDR3 is made up of 13 amino acids. V gave up 3 bases and J gave up 4 bases, with 9 bases separating them. In DNA, the CDR3 is TGTGCCACCAGCAGCGACAGCCGCTATGGCTACACCTTC. This encodes CATSSDSRYGYTF.

V is TRBV20-1 and J is TRBJ1-4; TRBD1 is a possible D gene (5 bases). The length of the CDR3 is 12 residues. Germline-derived CDR1 and CDR2 are DFQATT and SNEGSKA (reference sequence). V lost 3 bases and J lost 6, with 8 bases in between. The CDR3 nucleotides are TGCAGTGCTAGGGGGGGGGATGAAAAACTGTTTTTT. It yields the protein CSARGGDEKLFF.